The present TCR beta chain was sequenced within a study of T cells in Graves' hyperthyroidism and ophthalmopathy (dated by TCRdb to the late 2010s). Regarding the research as a whole: Peripheral blood was sampled at the time of initial diagnosis, prior to any treatment. In several Graves' hyperthyroidism patients, the study also compared T-cell repertoires from thyroid tissue with T-cell repertoires from blood. After sampling, hyperthyroidism patients received methimazole starting at 30 mg daily, and ophthalmopathy patients received high-dose intravenous methylprednisolone. TCR Vbeta CDR3 sequencing of some 140 peripheral blood samples (approximately 44 ophthalmopathy, under 80 hyperthyroidism and 17 progressor patients) is reported in the paper. Whether ophthalmopathy could be predicted prospectively was tested in an independent validation cohort made up of fewer than 20 hyperthyroidism patients plus 17 patients who later progressed to ophthalmopathy. A discovery cohort of 95 to 100 patients, roughly 43 with Graves' ophthalmopathy and 55 to 65 with stable Graves' hyperthyroidism, was used to find distinguishing TCR V-J signatures. The 95 to 100 discovery patients were randomly divided into training and test sets at a 7:3 ratio. Broader findings and caveats from the paper: A model built on a 13 V-J signature distinguished ophthalmopathy from stable hyperthyroidism, reaching over 85% sensitivity and under 84% specificity in cross-validation and 80%/75% in testing. In validation, the model predicted progression to ophthalmopathy a median of approximately 6.3 months before onset, with roughly 68% sensitivity and 72.22% specificity. Blood samples also contained most of the expanded thyroid clonotypes (frequency above 0.001), which suggests that blood repertoires may reflect thyroid immune responses. Sample size was not statistically predetermined, and blinding of investigators to group allocation was not performed.

The TCR beta CDR3 regions were amplified from the RNA transcripts. For the first round of RT-PCR on the TCR CDR3, the HTBI primer set was used together with the Qiagen OneStep RT-PCR kit. A second multiplex PCR round built the libraries, followed by size selection and purification. Libraries were sequenced paired-end with 100 bp reads on an Illumina HiSeq2000. Concerning the study's data processing: SOAPnuke was used to process the raw data, throwing out any read that contained adapters or uncalled bases, had a mean Phred below 15, or lacked an exact constant-primer or identifier match. High-quality paired reads were merged using COPE v1.2.5, and each unique nucleotide sequence was defined as a clonotype. Clonotypes were aligned to IMGT TRBV, TRBD and TRBJ reference segments using MiTCR v1.1. Only V-J combinations with frequency above 0.0001, covering 99% to 99.2% of repertoires, were analysed. The TCS score was defined as the ratio of F50 (clonal expansion) to E x V (chaos), calculated using BLOSUM62-based TCRdist between CDR3 peptides within each V-J. Welch's t-statistics and random forest reduced just over 500 V-J features to roughly 13, which were used in a naive Bayes classifier (R e1071). The public reads were reanalyzed by TCRdb: fastp trimming at Q25, MiXCR alignment, in-frame beta chains only. Rows with a matching CDR3 protein are joined into one entry that keeps the most common DNA and genes. These V and J calls are TCRdb output, not the study's own analysis. The sample data list around 430,000 distinct CDR3 sequences, and more than 13% of these were observed just once. The ten largest account for around a third of the sample.

The sample holds many counts of this clonotype. Its specific antigen is unknown. Base qualities were left out, and no much larger clone turns up one base away. A patient counted as having stable Graves' hyperthyroidism if no progression to ophthalmopathy occurred over 18 months of follow-up. Hyperthyroidism patients were newly diagnosed, had a disease duration of under 2 months, and were aged 18 to 65 years. Patients with uncontrolled infections, other autoimmune diseases, pregnancy or lactation were excluded. Diagnoses were established on the basis of clinical symptoms, serum thyroxine and TRAb, thyroid ultrasound, and orbital computed tomography. PBMCs were separated from under 11 ml of fresh peripheral blood using Ficoll-Paque density gradient centrifugation. Total RNA was extracted with Trizol reagent, and quality was checked on an Agilent 2100 Bioanalyzer. Sequenced sample: blood. The TCR was taken from a woman aged 30 to 39 with Graves' hyperthyroidism.

DNA sequence: TGCAGTGCTAGTAGGCGCCTAGCGGGACTTCCATCCTACAATGAGCAGTTCTTC. It translates as CSASRRLAGLPSYNEQFF. The chain uses TRBV20-1 and TRBJ2-1; 9 nucleotides in the junction match TRBD2. The CDR3 numbers 18 residues from cysteine through phenylalanine. Only CDR3 DNA remains: 54 bases, in frame from the first base. Trimming takes 3 bases off V and 1 base off J; junction bases not matched to a gene: 13. The CDR1 and CDR2 encoded by the germline V gene (reference sequence) are DFQATT and SNEGSKA.